This section outlines one T cell receptor beta chain sequence together with its context. The source of the sample is a study of T-cell memory formation after mild COVID-19. Trimming removed 6 bases from V and 7 bases from J, with 16 bases in between. CDR1 SGHDT and CDR2 YYEEEE come from the germline V gene. The CDR3 consists of 13 residues. TCRdb ran MiXCR on the 5' RACE reads and lists one entry per CDR3 protein. The sample contains around 320,000 distinct CDR3 sequences, under 30% of which appear only once. The sequence derives from an adult woman who had mild COVID-19 (a few samples of this study predate the infection). Cell type and time point are not known. The material sequenced was PBMCs or a T cell subset sorted from them (not recorded which). The V call is TRBV5-6, the J call TRBJ1-1; no clear D. CDR3 sequence (DNA): TGTGCCAGCATAAAGCAACGGGGATTTGAAGCTTTCTTT. Translation: CASIKQRGFEAFF.